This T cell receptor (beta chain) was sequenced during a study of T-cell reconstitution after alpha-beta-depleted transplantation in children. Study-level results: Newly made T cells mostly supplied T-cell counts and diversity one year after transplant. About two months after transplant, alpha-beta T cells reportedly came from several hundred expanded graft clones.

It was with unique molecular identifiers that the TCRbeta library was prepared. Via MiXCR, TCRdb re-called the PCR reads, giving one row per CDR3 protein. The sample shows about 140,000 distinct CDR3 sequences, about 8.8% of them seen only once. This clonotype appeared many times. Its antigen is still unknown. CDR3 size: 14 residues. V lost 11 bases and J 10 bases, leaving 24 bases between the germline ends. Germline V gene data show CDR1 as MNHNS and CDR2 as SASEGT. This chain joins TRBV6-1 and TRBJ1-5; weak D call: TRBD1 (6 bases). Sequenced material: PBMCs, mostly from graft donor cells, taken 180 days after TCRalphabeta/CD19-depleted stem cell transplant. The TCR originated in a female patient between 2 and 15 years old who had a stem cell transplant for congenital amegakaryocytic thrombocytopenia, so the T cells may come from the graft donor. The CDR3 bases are TGTGCCGCCGCTGAAGGGACAACCTACCAACCCCAGCATTTT. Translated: CAAAEGTTYQPQHF.